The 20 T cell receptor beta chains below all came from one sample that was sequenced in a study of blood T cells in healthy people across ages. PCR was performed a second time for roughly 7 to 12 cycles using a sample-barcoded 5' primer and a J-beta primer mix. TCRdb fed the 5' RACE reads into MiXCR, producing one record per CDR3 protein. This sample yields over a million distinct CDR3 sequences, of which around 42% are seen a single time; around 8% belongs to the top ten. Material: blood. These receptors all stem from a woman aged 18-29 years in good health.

This chain's CDR3 is CAISESSGGATDTQYF. In nucleotides, the CDR3 is TGTGCCATCAGTGAGTCAAGCGGGGGGGCGACAGATACGCAGTATTTT. V gene TRBV10-3 combines with J gene TRBJ2-3, with 10 bases identical to TRBD2. J was trimmed by 3 bases and V by 0 bases; bases with no gene match: 3. CDR3 length: 16 amino acids. Germline values: CDR1 ENHRY, CDR2 SYGVKD.

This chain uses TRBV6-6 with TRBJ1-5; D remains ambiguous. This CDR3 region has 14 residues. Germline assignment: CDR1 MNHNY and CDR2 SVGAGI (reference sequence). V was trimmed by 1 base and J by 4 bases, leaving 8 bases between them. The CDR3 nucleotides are TGTGCCAGCAGTTACTTGGAGCCAAATCAGCCCCAGCATTTT. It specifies CASSYLEPNQPQHF.

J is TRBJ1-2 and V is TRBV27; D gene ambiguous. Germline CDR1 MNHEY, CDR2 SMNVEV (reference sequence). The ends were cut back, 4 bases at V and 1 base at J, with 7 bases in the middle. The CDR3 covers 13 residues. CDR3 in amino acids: CASSSEINYGYTF. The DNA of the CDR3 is TGTGCCAGCAGTTCAGAAATTAACTATGGCTACACCTTC.

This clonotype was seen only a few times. The CDR3 nucleotides are TGTGCCAGCATGCCTCTAGAGGCACCATCCTACGAGCAGTACTTC. This translates into CASMPLEAPSYEQYF. This chain links TRBV27 with TRBJ2-7; D remains unclear. CDR1 MNHEY and CDR2 SMNVEV come from the germline V gene (reference sequence). This CDR3 contains 15 residues. With 7 bases removed from V and 1 base from J, the gap between germline ends came to 17 bases.

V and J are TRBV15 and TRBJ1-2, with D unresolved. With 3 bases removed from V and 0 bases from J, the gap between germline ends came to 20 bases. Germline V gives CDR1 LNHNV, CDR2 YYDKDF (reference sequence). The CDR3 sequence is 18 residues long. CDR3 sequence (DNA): TGTGCCACCAGCAGTTTTATAGGTGAGGCAGCAGCTAACTATGGCTACACCTTC. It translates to CATSSFIGEAAANYGYTF.

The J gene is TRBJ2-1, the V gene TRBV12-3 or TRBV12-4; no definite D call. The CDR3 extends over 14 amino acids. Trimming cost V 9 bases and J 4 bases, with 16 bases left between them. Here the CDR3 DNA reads TGTGCCAGTATAAAGGACCTCAATTACAATGAGCAGTTCTTC. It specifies CASIKDLNYNEQFF.

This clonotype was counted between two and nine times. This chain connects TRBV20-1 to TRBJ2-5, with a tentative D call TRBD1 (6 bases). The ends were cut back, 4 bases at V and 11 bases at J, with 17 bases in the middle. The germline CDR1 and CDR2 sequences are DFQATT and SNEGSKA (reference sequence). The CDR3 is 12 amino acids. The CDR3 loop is CSATERDNEQYF. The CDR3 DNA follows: TGCAGTGCTACCGAGAGGGACAATGAGCAGTACTTC.

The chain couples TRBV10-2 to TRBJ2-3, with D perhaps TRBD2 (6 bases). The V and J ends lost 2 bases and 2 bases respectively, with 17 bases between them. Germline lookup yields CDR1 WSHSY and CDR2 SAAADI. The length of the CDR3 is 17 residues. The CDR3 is CASSEGDGTFHTDTQYF. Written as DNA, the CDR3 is TGCGCCAGCAGTGAGGGGGACGGGACTTTTCACACAGATACGCAGTATTTT.

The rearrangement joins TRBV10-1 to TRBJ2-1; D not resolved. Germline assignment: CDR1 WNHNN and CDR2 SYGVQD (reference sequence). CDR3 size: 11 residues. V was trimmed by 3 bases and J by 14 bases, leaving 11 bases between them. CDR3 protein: CASSEGAWKFF. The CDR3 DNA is TGCGCCAGCAGTGAAGGAGCTTGGAAGTTCTTC.

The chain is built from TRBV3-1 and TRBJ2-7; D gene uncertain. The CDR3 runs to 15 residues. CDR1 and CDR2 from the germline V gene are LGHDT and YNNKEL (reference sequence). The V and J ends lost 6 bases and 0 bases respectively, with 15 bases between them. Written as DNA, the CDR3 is TGTGCCAGCAGTCCCACGGCCCATTCCTCCTACGAGCAGTACTTC. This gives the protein CASSPTAHSSYEQYF.

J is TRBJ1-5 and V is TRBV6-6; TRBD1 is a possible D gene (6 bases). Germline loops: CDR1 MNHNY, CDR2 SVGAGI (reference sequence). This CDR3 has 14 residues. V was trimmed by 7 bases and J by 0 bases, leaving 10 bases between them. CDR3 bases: TGTGCCAGCACCCAGGGGTATAGCAATCAGCCCCAGCATTTT. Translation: CASTQGYSNQPQHF.

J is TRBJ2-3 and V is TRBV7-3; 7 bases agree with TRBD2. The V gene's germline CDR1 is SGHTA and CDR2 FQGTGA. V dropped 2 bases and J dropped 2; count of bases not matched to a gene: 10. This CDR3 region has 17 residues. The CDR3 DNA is TGTGCCAGCAGCTTACGTGGCGCGCGGGGGTACACAGATACGCAGTATTTT. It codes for CASSLRGARGYTDTQYF.

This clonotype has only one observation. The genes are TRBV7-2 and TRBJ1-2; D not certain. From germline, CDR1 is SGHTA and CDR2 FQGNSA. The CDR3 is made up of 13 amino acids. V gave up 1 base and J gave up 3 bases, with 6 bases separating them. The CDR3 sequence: CTSSLGQDYGYTF. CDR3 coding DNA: TGTACCAGCAGCTTAGGGCAGGACTATGGCTACACCTTC.

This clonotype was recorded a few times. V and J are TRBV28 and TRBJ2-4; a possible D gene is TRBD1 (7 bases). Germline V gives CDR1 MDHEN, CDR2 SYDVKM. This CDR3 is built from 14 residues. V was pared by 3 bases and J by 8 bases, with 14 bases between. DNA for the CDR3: TGTGCCAGCAGTTTGCCAGGGGGGCGGGACATTCAGTACTTC. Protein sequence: CASSLPGGRDIQYF.

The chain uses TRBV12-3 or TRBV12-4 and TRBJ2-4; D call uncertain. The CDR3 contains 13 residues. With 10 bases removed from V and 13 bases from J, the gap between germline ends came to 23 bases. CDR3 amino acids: CATSFGPRGKQYF. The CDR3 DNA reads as TGTGCCACTTCCTTCGGACCCCGAGGCAAGCAGTACTTC.

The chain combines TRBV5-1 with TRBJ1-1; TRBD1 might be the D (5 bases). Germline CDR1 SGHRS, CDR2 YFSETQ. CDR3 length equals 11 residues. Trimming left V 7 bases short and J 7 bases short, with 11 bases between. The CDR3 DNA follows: TGCGCCAGCCGGGACGCAGGTGAAGCTTTCTTT. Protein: CASRDAGEAFF.

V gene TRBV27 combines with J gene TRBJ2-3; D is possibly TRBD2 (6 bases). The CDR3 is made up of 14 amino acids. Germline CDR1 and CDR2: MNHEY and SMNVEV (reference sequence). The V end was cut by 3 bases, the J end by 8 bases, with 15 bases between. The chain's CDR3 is CASSLGMEGGTQYF. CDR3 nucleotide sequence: TGTGCCAGCAGTTTGGGGATGGAGGGTGGTACGCAGTATTTT.

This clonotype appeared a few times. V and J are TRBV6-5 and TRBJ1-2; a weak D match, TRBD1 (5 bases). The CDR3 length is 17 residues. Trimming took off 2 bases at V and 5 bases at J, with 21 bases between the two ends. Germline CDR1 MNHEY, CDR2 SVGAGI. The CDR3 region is CASSYEGRSGANYGYTF. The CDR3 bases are TGTGCCAGCAGTTACGAAGGCCGATCCGGGGCCAATTATGGCTACACCTTC.

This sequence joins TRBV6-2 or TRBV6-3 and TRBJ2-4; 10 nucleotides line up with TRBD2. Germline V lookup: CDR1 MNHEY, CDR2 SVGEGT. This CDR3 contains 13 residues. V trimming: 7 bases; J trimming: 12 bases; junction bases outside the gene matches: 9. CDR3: CASNSGGSKAQYF. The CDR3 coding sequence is TGTGCCAGCAATAGCGGGGGGTCGAAGGCTCAGTACTTC.

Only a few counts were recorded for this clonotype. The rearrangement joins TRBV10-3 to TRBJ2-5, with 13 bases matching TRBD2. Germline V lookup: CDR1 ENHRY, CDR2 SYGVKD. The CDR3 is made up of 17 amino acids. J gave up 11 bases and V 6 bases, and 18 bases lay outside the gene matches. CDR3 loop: CAISEGSGLAGAREQYF. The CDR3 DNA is TGTGCCATCAGCGAAGGAAGTGGACTAGCGGGAGCGCGGGAGCAGTACTTC.